The source of this TCR beta chain is a study of radiation and T cells in renal cell carcinoma. Indicated time point: blood 2 weeks post-SBRT. Specified treatment: 15 Gy SBRT to primary tumor, nephrectomy 4 weeks later. The germline gives CDR1 LNHDA, CDR2 SQIVND (reference sequence). The ends were cut back, 3 bases at V and 1 base at J, with 15 bases in the middle. CDR3 length equals 17 residues. A remark on this clone: Its antigen is currently unknown.

Study-wide results and limits: From baseline, blood top tumor clonotypes peaked at 2 weeks post-radiation.

Sequenced by immunoSEQ multiplex PCR; TCRdb stores in-frame clones only, minus some. The profile shows 100,000 to 150,000 clones, about four fifths of them singletons. The chain carries TRBV19 and TRBJ1-4, with TRBD1 as a possible D gene (5 bases). Specimen: blood, collected from a patient whose treatment included radiotherapy and nephrectomy. This clonotype originated in a man aged 45-60 years with renal cell carcinoma. This CDR3 reads CASSMWDRFQTNEKLFF. The CDR3, as DNA: TGTGCCAGTAGTATGTGGGACCGTTTTCAAACTAATGAAAAACTGTTTTTT.